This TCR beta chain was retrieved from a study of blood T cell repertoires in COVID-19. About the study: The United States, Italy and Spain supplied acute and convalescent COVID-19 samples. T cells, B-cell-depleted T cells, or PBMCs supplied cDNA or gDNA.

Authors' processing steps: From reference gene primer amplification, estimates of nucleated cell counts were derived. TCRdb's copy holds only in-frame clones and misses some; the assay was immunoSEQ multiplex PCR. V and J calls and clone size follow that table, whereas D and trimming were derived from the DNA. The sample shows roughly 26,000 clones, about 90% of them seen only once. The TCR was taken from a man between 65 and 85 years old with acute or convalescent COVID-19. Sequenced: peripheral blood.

The DNA for the CDR3 is TGTGCCACCAGTGATTCCCCAGGGGCAGATACGCAGTATTTT. Residues: CATSDSPGADTQYF. V usage is TRBV24-1 and J usage is TRBJ2-3, with D possibly matching TRBD1 (6 bases). The CDR3 has 14 amino acids. The V and J ends lost 2 bases and 4 bases respectively, with 9 bases between them. Germline-derived CDR1 and CDR2 are KGHDR and SFDVKD.